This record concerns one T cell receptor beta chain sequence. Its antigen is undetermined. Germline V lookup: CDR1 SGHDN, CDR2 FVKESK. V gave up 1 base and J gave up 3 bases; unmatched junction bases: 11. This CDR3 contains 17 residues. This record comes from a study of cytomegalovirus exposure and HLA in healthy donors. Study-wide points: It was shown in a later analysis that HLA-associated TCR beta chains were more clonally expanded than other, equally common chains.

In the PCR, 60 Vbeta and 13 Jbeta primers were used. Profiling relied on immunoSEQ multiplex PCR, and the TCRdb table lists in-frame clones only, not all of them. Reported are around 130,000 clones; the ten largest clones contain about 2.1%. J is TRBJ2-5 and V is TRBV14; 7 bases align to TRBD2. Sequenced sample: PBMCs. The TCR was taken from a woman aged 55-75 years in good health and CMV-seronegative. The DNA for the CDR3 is TGTGCCAGCAGCCAAGGGGCGGGAGTAGGCGGGGAAGAGACCCAGTACTTC. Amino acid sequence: CASSQGAGVGGEETQYF.